This record concerns one T cell receptor beta chain sequence. Its antigen is not known. Germline assignment: CDR1 SGHRS and CDR2 YFSETQ. V gave up 5 bases and J gave up 0 bases, with 18 bases separating them. The CDR3 runs 17 residues. Researchers ran the PCR with 60 Vbeta and 13 Jbeta primers. Assay used: immunoSEQ multiplex PCR; TCRdb lists only in-frame clones, some missing. The repertoire table contains 95,000 to 150,000 clones. This sample is part of a study of cytomegalovirus exposure and HLA in healthy donors. Study-level results: A later analysis by the authors found several of the most significant clusters apparently linked to common viral pathogens. Later analysis demonstrated an association between a missense DCLRE1C variant and TCR beta V- and J-gene trimming. Later on, analysis showed that most CMV-associated TCR beta chains appeared to be HLA-restricted. Owing to their indistinguishability, certain V segments, notably TRBV6-2 and TRBV6-3, were excluded.

The chain is built from TRBV5-1 and TRBJ2-1; D not certain. Sequences were obtained from PBMCs. This receptor was taken from a man aged 25-45 years in good health and CMV-seronegative. The CDR3 DNA is TGCGCCAGCAGTCCCACCGCCCAATTTAGCTCCTACAATGAGCAGTTCTTC. Its protein is CASSPTAQFSSYNEQFF.